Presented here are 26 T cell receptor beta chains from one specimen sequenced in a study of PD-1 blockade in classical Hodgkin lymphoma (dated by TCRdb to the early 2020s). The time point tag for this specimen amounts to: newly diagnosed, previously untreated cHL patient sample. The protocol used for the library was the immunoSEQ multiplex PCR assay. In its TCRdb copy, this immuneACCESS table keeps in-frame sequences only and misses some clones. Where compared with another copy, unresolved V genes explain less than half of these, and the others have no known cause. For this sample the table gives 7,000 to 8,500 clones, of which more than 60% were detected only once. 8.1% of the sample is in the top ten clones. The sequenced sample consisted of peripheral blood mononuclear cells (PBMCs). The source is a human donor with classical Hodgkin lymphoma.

Written as DNA, the CDR3 is TGTGCCAGCAGCCGTCAACAGGGAGGGGAAAAACTGTTTTTT. Translation gives CASSRQQGGEKLFF. The chain recombines TRBV5-5 with TRBJ1-4; maybe TRBD1 (6 bases). CDR1 is SGHKS, CDR2 YYEKEE, per germline (reference sequence). V shed 4 bases and J shed 8 bases, with 15 bases lying between them. This CDR3 spans 14 amino acids.

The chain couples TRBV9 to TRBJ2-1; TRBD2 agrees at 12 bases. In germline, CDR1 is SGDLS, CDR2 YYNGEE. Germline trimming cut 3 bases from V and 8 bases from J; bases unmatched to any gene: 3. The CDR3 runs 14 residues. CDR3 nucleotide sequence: TGTGCCAGCAGCGCCTGGACTAGCGGGGATGAGCAGTTCTTC. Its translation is CASSAWTSGDEQFF.

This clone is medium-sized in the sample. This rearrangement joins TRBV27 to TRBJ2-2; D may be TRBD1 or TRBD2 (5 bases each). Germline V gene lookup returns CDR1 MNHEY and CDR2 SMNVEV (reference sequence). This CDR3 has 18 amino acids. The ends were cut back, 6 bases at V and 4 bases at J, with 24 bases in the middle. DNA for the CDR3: TGTGCCAGCAGCTCCCAGGGAGAAAATTCCCCTTCCACCGGGGAGCTGTTTTTT. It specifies CASSSQGENSPSTGELFF.

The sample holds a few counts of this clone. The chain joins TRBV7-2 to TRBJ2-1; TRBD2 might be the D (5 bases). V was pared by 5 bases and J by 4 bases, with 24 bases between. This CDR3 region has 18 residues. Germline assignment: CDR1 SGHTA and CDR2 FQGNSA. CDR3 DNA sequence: TGTGCCAGCAGCCTTAGCGCCCTGAGCGGACCGCCTTACAATGAGCAGTTCTTC. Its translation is CASSLSALSGPPYNEQFF.

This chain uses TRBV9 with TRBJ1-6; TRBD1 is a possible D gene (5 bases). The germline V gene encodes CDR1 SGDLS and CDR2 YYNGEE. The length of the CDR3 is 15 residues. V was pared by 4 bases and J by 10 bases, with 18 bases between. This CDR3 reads CASSPGPGLGSPLHF. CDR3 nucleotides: TGTGCCAGCAGCCCGGGACCAGGCCTGGGGTCACCCCTCCACTTT.

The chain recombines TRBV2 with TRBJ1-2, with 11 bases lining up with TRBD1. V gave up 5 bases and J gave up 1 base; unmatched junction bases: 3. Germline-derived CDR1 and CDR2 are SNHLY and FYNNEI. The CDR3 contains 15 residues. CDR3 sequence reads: CASSRDRGDNYGYTF. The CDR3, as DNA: TGTGCCAGCAGTCGGGACAGGGGGGATAACTATGGCTACACCTTC.

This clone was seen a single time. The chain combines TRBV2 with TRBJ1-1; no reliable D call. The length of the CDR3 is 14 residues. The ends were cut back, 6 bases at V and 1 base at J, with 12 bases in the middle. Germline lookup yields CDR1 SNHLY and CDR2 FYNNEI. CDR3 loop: CASRLRRGNTEAFF. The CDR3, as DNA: TGTGCCAGCAGGCTCCGGCGAGGGAACACTGAAGCTTTCTTT.

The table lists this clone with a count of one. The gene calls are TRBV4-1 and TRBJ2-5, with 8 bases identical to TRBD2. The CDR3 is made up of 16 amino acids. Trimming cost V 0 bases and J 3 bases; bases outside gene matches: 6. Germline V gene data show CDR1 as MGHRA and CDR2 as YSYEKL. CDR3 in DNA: TGCGCCAGCAGCCAAGAGGTCCGGGGGGGCAAAGAGACCCAGTACTTC. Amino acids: CASSQEVRGGKETQYF.

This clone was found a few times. As DNA, the CDR3 is TGTGCCAGCAGCCGTGACACTAACTATGGCTACACCTTC. As protein: CASSRDTNYGYTF. The V gene is TRBV5-5, the J gene TRBJ1-2; D is undetermined. V dropped 4 bases and J dropped 0 bases, with 7 bases sitting between them. Germline values: CDR1 SGHKS, CDR2 YYEKEE (reference sequence). There are 13 residues in the CDR3. Full variable domain (missing parts from reference TRBV5-5 and TRBJ1-2): DAGVTQSPTHLIKTRGQQVTLRCSPISGHKSVSWYQQVLGQGPQFIFQYYEKEERGRGNFPDRFSARQFPNYSSELNVNALLLGDSALYLCASSRDTNYGYTFGSGTRLTVV.

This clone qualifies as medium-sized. The CDR3 sequence is CASSSRDRVGGANVLTF. The CDR3 nucleotides are TGTGCCAGCAGCTCACGCGACAGGGTAGGTGGGGCCAACGTCCTGACTTTC. The chain joins TRBV13 to TRBJ2-6; 7 bases line up with TRBD1. Germline CDR1 PRHDT, CDR2 FYEKMQ (reference sequence). The CDR3 is 17 amino acids. V was clipped by 4 bases and J by 3 bases; unmatched bases: 9. The full variable domain, in which reference TRBV13 and TRBJ2-6 provide the parts outside the CDR3, is AAGVIQSPRHLIKEKRETATLKCYPIPRHDTVYWYQQGPGQDPQFLISFYEKMQSDKGSIPDRFSAQQFSDYHSELNMSSLELGDSALYFCASSSRDRVGGANVLTFGAGSRLTVL.

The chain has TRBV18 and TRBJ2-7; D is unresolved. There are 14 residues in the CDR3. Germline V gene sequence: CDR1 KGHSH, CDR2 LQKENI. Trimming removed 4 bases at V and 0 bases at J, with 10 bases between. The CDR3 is CASSRSRSSYEQYF. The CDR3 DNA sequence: TGTGCCAGCTCACGATCCAGGAGCTCCTACGAGCAGTACTTC.

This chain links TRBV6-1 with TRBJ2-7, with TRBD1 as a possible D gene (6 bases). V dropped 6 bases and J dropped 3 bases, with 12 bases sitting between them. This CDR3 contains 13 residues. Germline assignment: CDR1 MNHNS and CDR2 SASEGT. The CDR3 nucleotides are TGTGCCAGCAGGACAACAGGGTACTACGAGCAGTACTTC. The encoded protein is CASRTTGYYEQYF.

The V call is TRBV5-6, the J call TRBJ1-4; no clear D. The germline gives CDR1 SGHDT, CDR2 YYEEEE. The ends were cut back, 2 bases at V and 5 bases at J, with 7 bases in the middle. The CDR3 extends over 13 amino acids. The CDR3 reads CASSLGLNEKLFF. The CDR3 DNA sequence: TGTGCCAGCAGCTTAGGCCTGAATGAAAAACTGTTTTTT.

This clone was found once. CDR3 coding DNA: TGCGCCAGCAGCTCCGGAGGGACTAGCACAGATACGCAGTATTTT. Its protein is CASSSGGTSTDTQYF. V gene TRBV5-1 combines with J gene TRBJ2-3; D possibly corresponds to TRBD2 (6 bases). The CDR3 covers 15 residues. Trimming pared 3 bases from V and 0 bases from J, leaving 11 bases between. The germline V gene encodes CDR1 SGHRS and CDR2 YFSETQ. Combining the CDR3 with reference TRBV5-1 and TRBJ2-3 gives the whole variable domain KAGVTQTPRYLIKTRGQQVTLSCSPISGHRSVSWYQQTPGQGLQFLFEYFSETQRNKGNFPGRFSGRQFSNSRSEMNVSTLELGDSALYLCASSSGGTSTDTQYFGPGTRLTVL.

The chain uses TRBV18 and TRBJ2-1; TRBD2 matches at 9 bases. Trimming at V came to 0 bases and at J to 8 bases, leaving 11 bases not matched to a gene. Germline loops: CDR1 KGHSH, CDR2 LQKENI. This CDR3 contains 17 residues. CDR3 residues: CASSPPRGGRESHEQFF. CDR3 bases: TGTGCCAGCTCACCACCGAGGGGCGGGAGGGAATCCCATGAGCAGTTCTTC.

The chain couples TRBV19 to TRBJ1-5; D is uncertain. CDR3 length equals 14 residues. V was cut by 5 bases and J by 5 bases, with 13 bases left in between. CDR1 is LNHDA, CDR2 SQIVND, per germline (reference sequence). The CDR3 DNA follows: TGTGCCAGTAGTTCCCGTGACGATTATCAGCCCCAGCATTTT. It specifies CASSSRDDYQPQHF.

The CDR3: CASSLVGGNEQFF. CDR3 DNA: TGTGCCAGCAGCTTGGTAGGGGGGAATGAGCAGTTCTTC. The V and J genes are TRBV7-3 and TRBJ2-1; D assignment may be TRBD1 or TRBD2 (6 bases each). V shed 3 bases and J shed 7 bases, with 10 bases lying between them. The CDR3 runs 13 residues. CDR1 and CDR2 from the germline V gene are SGHTA and FQGTGA.

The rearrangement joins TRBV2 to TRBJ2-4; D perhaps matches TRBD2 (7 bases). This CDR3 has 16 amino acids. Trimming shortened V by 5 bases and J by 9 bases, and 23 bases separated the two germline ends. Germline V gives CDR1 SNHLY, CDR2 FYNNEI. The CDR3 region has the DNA TGTGCCAGCAGTTCGTTAGGGGGAGGGCTCCAGGGCATTCAGTACTTC. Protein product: CASSSLGGGLQGIQYF. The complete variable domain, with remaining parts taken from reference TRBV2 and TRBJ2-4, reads EPEVTQTPSHQVTQMGQEVILRCVPISNHLYFYWYRQILGQKVEFLVSFYNNEISEKSEIFDDQFSVERPDGSNFTLKIRSTKLEDSAMYFCASSSLGGGLQGIQYFGAGTRLSVL.

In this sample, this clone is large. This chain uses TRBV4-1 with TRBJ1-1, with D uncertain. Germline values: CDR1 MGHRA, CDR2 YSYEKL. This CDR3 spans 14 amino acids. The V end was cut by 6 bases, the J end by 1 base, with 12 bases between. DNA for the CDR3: TGCGCCAGCAGTCGACGCATGAGGAACACTGAAGCTTTCTTT. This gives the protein CASSRRMRNTEAFF.

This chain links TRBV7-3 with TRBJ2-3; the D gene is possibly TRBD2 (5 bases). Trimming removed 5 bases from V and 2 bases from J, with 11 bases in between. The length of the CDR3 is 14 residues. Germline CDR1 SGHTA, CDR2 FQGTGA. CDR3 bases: TGTGCCAGCAGCCGCTCACTAGACACAGATACGCAGTATTTT. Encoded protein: CASSRSLDTDTQYF.

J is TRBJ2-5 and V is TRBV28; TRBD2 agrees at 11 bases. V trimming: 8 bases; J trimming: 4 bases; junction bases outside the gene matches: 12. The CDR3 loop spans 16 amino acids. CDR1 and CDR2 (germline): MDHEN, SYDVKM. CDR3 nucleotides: TGTGCCAGCCTCGCAGGTAGCGGGAGGGGTGGAGAGACCCAGTACTTC. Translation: CASLAGSGRGGETQYF.

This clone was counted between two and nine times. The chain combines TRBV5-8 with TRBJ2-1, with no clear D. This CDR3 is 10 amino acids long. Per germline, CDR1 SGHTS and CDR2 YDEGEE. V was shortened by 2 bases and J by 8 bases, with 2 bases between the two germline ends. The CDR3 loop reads CASSFYEQFF. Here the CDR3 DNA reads TGTGCCAGCAGCTTCTATGAGCAGTTCTTC.

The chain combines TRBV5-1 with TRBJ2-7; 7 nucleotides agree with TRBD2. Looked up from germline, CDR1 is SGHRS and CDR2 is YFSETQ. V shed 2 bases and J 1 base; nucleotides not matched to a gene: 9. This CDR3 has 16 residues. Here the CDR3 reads CASSLNRVGLSYEQYF. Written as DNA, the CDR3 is TGCGCCAGCAGCTTAAATAGGGTGGGACTATCCTACGAGCAGTACTTC.

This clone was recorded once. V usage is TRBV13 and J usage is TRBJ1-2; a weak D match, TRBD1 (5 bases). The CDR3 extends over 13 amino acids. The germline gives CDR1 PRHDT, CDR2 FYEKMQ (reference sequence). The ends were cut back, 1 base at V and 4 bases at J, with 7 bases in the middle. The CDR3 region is CASSLEQGYGYTF. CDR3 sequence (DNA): TGTGCCAGCAGCTTAGAGCAGGGCTATGGCTACACCTTC.

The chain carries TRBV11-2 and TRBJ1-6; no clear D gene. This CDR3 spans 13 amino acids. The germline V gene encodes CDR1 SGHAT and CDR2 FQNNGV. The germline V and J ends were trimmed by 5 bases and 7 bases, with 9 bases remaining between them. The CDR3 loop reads CASSPSRNSPLHF. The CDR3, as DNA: TGTGCCAGCAGCCCCTCCCGAAATTCACCCCTCCACTTT. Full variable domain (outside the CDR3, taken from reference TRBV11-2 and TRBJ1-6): EAGVAQSPRYKIIEKRQSVAFWCNPISGHATLYWYQQILGQGPKLLIQFQNNGVVDDSQLPKDRFSAERLKGVDSTLKIQPAKLEDSAVYLCASSPSRNSPLHFGNGTRLTVT.

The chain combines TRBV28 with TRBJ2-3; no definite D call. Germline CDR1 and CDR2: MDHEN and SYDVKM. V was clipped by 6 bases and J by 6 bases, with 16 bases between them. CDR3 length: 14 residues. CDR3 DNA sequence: TGTGCCAGCAGCCTTGAAACCCCCAGGGATACGCAGTATTTT. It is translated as CASSLETPRDTQYF.